The T cell receptor (beta chain) under discussion was sequenced for a study of low-dose radiotherapy and immunotherapy resistance in tumors. Looking at the study overall: Intravenously given cyclophosphamide 200 mg/m2 followed a two-week schedule that placed each dose one day before radiation and immunotherapy. Patients took aspirin 300 mg by mouth once daily. This continued for four cycles, starting on cycle 1 day 1.

This clonotype has a count of ten or more. This CDR3 has 15 residues. Trimming cost V 5 bases and J 2 bases; bases outside gene matches: 4. Germline V lookup: CDR1 SGHTA, CDR2 FQGNSA. Specified time point: after trial treatment. This sample's treatment: LDRT plus nivolumab, ipilimumab, low-dose cyclophosphamide and aspirin (RACIN trial). Treatment combined nivolumab, ipilimumab, aspirin, low-dose cyclophosphamide and low-dose radiotherapy in a dose-escalation trial. Both TCRalpha and TCRbeta chains were reverse transcribed with V-gene-specific primers. For amplifying TCRs, the PCR ran for approximately 18 cycles with Phusion, which was used together with a constant-region primer and the adapter on the V primers. MiXCR, run by TCRdb on the reads, gives a single entry per CDR3 protein. The sample contains more than 50,000 distinct CDR3 sequences, around a quarter of which appear only once.

The input for sequencing was PBMCs, taken after low-dose radiotherapy plus immunotherapy. The chain carries TRBV7-2 and TRBJ2-3; 10 positions match TRBD1. The source is a male donor with prostate cancer. The DNA for the CDR3 is TGTGCCAGCAGCCGGGACAGGGGTGACACAGATACGCAGTATTTT. As protein: CASSRDRGDTDTQYF.